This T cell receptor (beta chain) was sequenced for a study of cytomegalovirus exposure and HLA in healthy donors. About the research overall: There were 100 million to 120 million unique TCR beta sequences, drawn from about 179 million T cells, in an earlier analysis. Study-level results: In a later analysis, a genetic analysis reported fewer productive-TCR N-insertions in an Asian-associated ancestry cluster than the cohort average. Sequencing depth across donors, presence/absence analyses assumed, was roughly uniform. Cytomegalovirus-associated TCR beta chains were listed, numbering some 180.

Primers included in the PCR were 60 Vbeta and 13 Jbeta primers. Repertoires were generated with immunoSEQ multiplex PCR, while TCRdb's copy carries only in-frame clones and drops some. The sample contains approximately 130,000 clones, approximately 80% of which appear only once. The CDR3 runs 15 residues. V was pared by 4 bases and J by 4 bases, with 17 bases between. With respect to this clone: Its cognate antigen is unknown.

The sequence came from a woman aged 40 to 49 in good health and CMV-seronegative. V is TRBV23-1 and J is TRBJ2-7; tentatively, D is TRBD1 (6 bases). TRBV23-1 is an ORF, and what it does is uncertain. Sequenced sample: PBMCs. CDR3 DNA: TGCGCCAGCAGTCCCCCACAGGGTTTTTTTTACGAGCAGTACTTC. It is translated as CASSPPQGFFYEQYF.